The T cell receptor beta chain described here comes from a study of blood T cell repertoires in COVID-19. Overall study context: Acute and convalescent COVID-19 specimens originated in the United States, Italy and Spain.

Data came from immunoSEQ multiplex PCR; TCRdb stores just in-frame clones and leaves some out. Of fewer than 350,000 clones in the sample, around 90% were seen once. Trimming removed 3 bases at V and 5 bases at J, with 13 bases between. The CDR3 contains 13 residues. CDR1 is GTSNPN and CDR2 is SVGIG in the germline V gene (reference sequence). Before being deemed recovered, Cohort 3 donors had two negative PCRs, clearance, or symptom resolution. This TCR came from a woman between 40 and 55 years old who had recovered from COVID-19. This chain joins TRBV30 and TRBJ2-5; D gene uncertain. The sample taken for sequencing was PBMCs or T cells enriched from blood (not recorded which). The CDR3: CAWSRKSRETQYF. CDR3 sequence (DNA): TGTGCCTGGAGCCGTAAATCCCGGGAGACCCAGTACTTC.